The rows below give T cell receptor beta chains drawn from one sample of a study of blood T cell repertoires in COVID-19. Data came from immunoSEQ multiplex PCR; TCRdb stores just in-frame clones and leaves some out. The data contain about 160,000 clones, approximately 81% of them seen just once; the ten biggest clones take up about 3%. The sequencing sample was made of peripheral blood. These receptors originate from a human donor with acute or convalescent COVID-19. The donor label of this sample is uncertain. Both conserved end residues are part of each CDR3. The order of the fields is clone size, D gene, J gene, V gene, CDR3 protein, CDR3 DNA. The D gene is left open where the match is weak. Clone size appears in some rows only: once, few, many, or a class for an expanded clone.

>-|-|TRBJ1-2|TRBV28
CATGGEETTNYGYTF
TGTGCCACCGGGGGGGAGGAAACAACTAACTATGGCTACACCTTC
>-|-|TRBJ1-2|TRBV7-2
CASGRGGNYGYTF
TGTGCCAGCGGCCGGGGAGGGAACTATGGCTACACCTTC
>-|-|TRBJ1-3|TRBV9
CASSVGGSDSGNTIYF
TGTGCCAGCAGCGTAGGGGGCAGTGACTCTGGAAACACCATATATTTT
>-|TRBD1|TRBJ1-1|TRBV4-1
CASSHSPGGTEAFF
TGCGCCAGCAGCCACTCGCCAGGGGGCACTGAAGCTTTCTTT
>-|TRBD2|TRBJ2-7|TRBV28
CASSFSQMLLAGGEQYF
TGTGCCAGCAGTTTTAGTCAGATGTTACTAGCGGGGGGCGAGCAGTACTTC
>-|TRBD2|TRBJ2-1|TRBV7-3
CASSRGGNEQFF
TGTGCCAGCAGCCGGGGGGGCAATGAGCAGTTCTTC
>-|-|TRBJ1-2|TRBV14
CASSQSYRDHGYTF
TGTGCCAGCAGCCAATCGTACAGGGATCATGGCTACACCTTC
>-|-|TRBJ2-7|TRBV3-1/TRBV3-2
CASTQGRGNSEQYF
TGTGCCAGCACCCAGGGGAGGGGGAACAGCGAGCAGTACTTC
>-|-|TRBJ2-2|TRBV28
CASGLYAGELFF
TGTGCCAGCGGACTATACGCCGGGGAGCTGTTTTTT
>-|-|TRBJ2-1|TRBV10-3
CAIRGDTDLEQFF
TGTGCCATCAGAGGGGACACCGACCTGGAGCAGTTCTTC
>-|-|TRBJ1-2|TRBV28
CASSSTVNYGYTF
TGTGCCAGCAGTTCGACAGTCAACTATGGCTACACCTTC
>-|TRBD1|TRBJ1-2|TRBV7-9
CASSPTWDRGYYGYTF
TGTGCCAGCAGCCCTACTTGGGACAGGGGGTACTATGGCTACACCTTC
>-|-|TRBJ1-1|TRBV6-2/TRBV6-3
CASSDTYTEAFF
TGTGCCAGCAGTGACACCTACACTGAAGCTTTCTTT
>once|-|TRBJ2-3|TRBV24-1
CATSDGGLVKKDTQYF
TGTGCCACCAGTGACGGGGGGCTAGTAAAGAAAGATACGCAGTATTTT
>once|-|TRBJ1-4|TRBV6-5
CATTRTGINEKLFF
TGTGCCACCACCCGCACAGGCATTAATGAAAAACTGTTTTTT
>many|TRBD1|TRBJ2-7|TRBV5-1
CASSSGTGIDEQYF
TGCGCCAGCAGCTCAGGGACAGGGATCGACGAGCAGTACTTC
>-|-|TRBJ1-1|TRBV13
CASTLRQENTEAFF
TGTGCCAGCACCCTACGGCAGGAGAACACTGAAGCTTTCTTT
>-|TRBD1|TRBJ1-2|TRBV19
CASSLRDRVDGYTF
TGTGCCAGTAGTCTCCGGGACAGGGTCGATGGCTACACCTTC
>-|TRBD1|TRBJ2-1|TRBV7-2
CASSRDRSRYNEQFF
TGTGCCAGCAGCCGGGACAGAAGCAGATACAATGAGCAGTTCTTC
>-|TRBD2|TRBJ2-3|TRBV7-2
CASSQKAGGYTDTQYF
TGTGCCAGCAGCCAAAAAGCGGGGGGTTACACAGATACGCAGTATTTT
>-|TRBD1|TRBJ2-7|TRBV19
CASSRHRDRGPTYEQYF
TGTGCCAGTAGTCGGCACCGGGACAGGGGGCCGACCTACGAGCAGTACTTC
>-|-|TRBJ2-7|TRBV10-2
CASSDLPTRQYF
TGCGCCAGCAGTGACCTCCCCACAAGGCAGTACTTC
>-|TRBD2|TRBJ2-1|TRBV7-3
CASSLKPGLAGALNEQFF
TGTGCCAGCAGCTTAAAACCGGGACTAGCGGGGGCCCTAAATGAGCAGTTCTTC
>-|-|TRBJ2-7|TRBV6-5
CASSYSVRTYEQYF
TGTGCCAGCAGTTACTCTGTCAGGACCTACGAGCAGTACTTC
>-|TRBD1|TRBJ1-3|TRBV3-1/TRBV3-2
CASSRGQGDSGNTIYF
TGTGCCAGCAGCCGTGGACAGGGGGACTCTGGAAACACCATATATTTT
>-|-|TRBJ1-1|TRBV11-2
CASSLSYHTRHANTEAFF
TGTGCCAGCAGCTTAAGTTATCACACACGCCATGCGAACACTGAAGCTTTCTTT
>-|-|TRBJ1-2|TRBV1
CTSSQDLAGNYGYTF
TGCACCAGCAGCCAAGATTTGGCAGGGAACTATGGCTACACCTTC
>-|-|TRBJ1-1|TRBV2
CASSIKGGRNLNTEAFF
TGTGCCAGCAGTATAAAGGGGGGGCGTAACTTGAACACTGAAGCTTTCTTT
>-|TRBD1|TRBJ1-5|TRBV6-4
CARPDRAGRNQPQHF
TGTGCCAGACCCGACAGGGCGGGTCGTAATCAGCCCCAGCATTTT
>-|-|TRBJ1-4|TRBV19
CASSIRDANEKLFF
TGTGCCAGTAGTATCAGGGATGCCAATGAAAAACTGTTTTTT
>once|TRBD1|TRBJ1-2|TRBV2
CASSGHYRQGRGYTF
TGTGCCAGCAGCGGTCATTATCGACAGGGTAGGGGCTACACCTTC